This TCR beta chain was sequenced in a study of T-cell memory formation after mild COVID-19. Study-level background: Largely, the TCR clusters proved donor specific. Points from the study as a whole: Chiefly within CM and EM were the contracting CD4+ clones; CD8+ ones were within EMRA.

In this sample, this clonotype turned up many times. Its antigen is still unknown. CDR3 length equals 15 residues. Germline values: CDR1 DFQATT, CDR2 SNEGSKA (reference sequence). Deletions cut 3 bases from V and 0 bases from J, with 12 bases between. TCRdb processed the 5' RACE reads anew with MiXCR; each CDR3 protein has one entry. The sample yields nearly 350,000 distinct CDR3 sequences, 10% to 15% seen once. Sequenced: PBMCs or a T cell subset sorted from them (not recorded which). The chain recombines TRBV20-1 with TRBJ1-5; D may be TRBD1 (5 bases). The receptor comes from a man between 18 and 29 years old who had mild COVID-19 (a few samples of this study predate the infection). Cell type and time point are not known. CDR3 nucleotides: TGCAGTGCTAGCCATACCGGGGCTAGCAATCAGCCCCAGCATTTT. Residues: CSASHTGASNQPQHF.